Listed below are T cell receptor beta chains from one sample, sequenced in a study of T cell responses to AZD1222 COVID-19 vaccine. Using immunoSEQ multiplex PCR, the repertoire was profiled, and TCRdb retains in-frame clones only, with some absent. The table lists some 150,000 clones, around 88% of them singletons. The sequences come from peripheral blood, collected on day 0 of AZD1222 vaccination. These TCRs come from an adult in good health. CDR3s include the opening cysteine and the closing phenylalanine or tryptophan. The D gene is left open where the match is weak. Only part of the rows carry a size: once, few, many, or a class if the clone is expanded.

j_call: TRBJ2-1
cdr3_length: 17
d_call: -
clone_size: -
v_call: TRBV29-1
cdr3_nt: TGCAGCGTTGAAGGTCTTCTGGGAGAGGTTTCCTACAATGAGCAGTTCTTC
cdr3_aa: CSVEGLLGEVSYNEQFF

j_call: TRBJ1-5
cdr3_length: 15
d_call: TRBD1
clone_size: -
v_call: TRBV6-2/TRBV6-3
cdr3_nt: TGTGCCAGCAGCCAGCCGGGACAGCGGGTTACGGCCCAGCATTTT
cdr3_aa: CASSQPGQRVTAQHF

j_call: TRBJ2-5
cdr3_length: 16
d_call: TRBD2
clone_size: -
v_call: TRBV7-9
cdr3_nt: TGTGCCAGCAGCTTAAACACGGGACTATATAGGGAGACCCAGTACTTC
cdr3_aa: CASSLNTGLYRETQYF

j_call: TRBJ2-2
cdr3_length: 16
d_call: TRBD2
clone_size: few
v_call: TRBV7-3
cdr3_nt: TGTGCCAGCAGCTTACTAGCGGGAGGGCCCACCGGGGAGCTGTTTTTT
cdr3_aa: CASSLLAGGPTGELFF

j_call: TRBJ2-2
cdr3_length: 22
d_call: TRBD2
clone_size: once
v_call: TRBV7-8
cdr3_nt: TGTGCCAGCAGCTTAAGGTGGGGGACTAGCGGAGTGCGAATTAAATACACCGGGGAGCTGTTTTTT
cdr3_aa: CASSLRWGTSGVRIKYTGELFF

j_call: TRBJ2-7
cdr3_length: 15
d_call: -
clone_size: -
v_call: TRBV16
cdr3_nt: TGTGCCAGCAGCCCCCGGACAGGGAGGGGAGGCGAGCAGTACTTC
cdr3_aa: CASSPRTGRGGEQYF

j_call: TRBJ1-5
cdr3_length: 13
d_call: -
clone_size: -
v_call: TRBV2
cdr3_nt: TGTGCCAGCAGGACAGGCGGTATTCAGCCCCAGCATTTT
cdr3_aa: CASRTGGIQPQHF

j_call: TRBJ1-5
cdr3_length: 15
d_call: -
clone_size: once
v_call: TRBV6-2/TRBV6-3
cdr3_nt: TGTGCCAGCAGTTTTCCCCCCATGAGCAATCAGCCCCAGCATTTT
cdr3_aa: CASSFPPMSNQPQHF

j_call: TRBJ2-4
cdr3_length: 15
d_call: TRBD1
clone_size: -
v_call: TRBV24-1
cdr3_nt: TGTGCCACCAGTGATCCAACAGGGGGCGCAGACATTCAGTACTTC
cdr3_aa: CATSDPTGGADIQYF

j_call: TRBJ2-2
cdr3_length: 13
d_call: TRBD1
clone_size: -
v_call: TRBV29-1
cdr3_nt: TGCAGCGTTGTGTGGACAGGGACCGGGGAGCTGTTTTTT
cdr3_aa: CSVVWTGTGELFF

j_call: TRBJ2-1
cdr3_length: 20
d_call: TRBD1
clone_size: -
v_call: TRBV4-3
cdr3_nt: TGCGCCAGCAGCCAAGATAAACCCGTGCCGGGACAGATTGAACACAATGAGCAGTTCTTC
cdr3_aa: CASSQDKPVPGQIEHNEQFF

j_call: TRBJ1-4
cdr3_length: 15
d_call: TRBD1
clone_size: -
v_call: TRBV5-5
cdr3_nt: TGTGCCAGCAGTCCTCCCCGGACAGGGCAAGAAAAACTGTTTTTT
cdr3_aa: CASSPPRTGQEKLFF

j_call: TRBJ2-5
cdr3_length: 13
d_call: -
clone_size: -
v_call: TRBV15
cdr3_nt: TGTGCCACCAGCAGAGATTCGGGGGAGACCCAGTACTTC
cdr3_aa: CATSRDSGETQYF

j_call: TRBJ2-5
cdr3_length: 15
d_call: TRBD2
clone_size: -
v_call: TRBV5-1
cdr3_nt: TGCGCCAGCAGCCGTAGACTAGCGGGAAAAGAGACCCAGTACTTC
cdr3_aa: CASSRRLAGKETQYF

j_call: TRBJ2-1
cdr3_length: 13
d_call: -
clone_size: -
v_call: TRBV29-1
cdr3_nt: TGCAGCGTTGACCAACAGGGCGGTAGGGAGCAGTTCTTC
cdr3_aa: CSVDQQGGREQFF

j_call: TRBJ1-3
cdr3_length: 15
d_call: TRBD1
clone_size: -
v_call: TRBV10-3
cdr3_nt: TGTGCCATCCGACAGGGACCCCTCTCTGGAAACACCATATATTTT
cdr3_aa: CAIRQGPLSGNTIYF

j_call: TRBJ1-5
cdr3_length: 14
d_call: TRBD1
clone_size: -
v_call: TRBV10-3
cdr3_nt: TGTGCCATCAAACGACAGGGGATAGATCAGCCCCAGCATTTT
cdr3_aa: CAIKRQGIDQPQHF

j_call: TRBJ2-3
cdr3_length: 16
d_call: -
clone_size: -
v_call: TRBV9
cdr3_nt: TGTGCCAGCAGCGTGAAAGAGGGCGGGTTAACAGATACGCAGTATTTT
cdr3_aa: CASSVKEGGLTDTQYF

j_call: TRBJ2-2
cdr3_length: 15
d_call: TRBD1
clone_size: few
v_call: TRBV25-1
cdr3_nt: TGTGCCAGCAGGGGGACAGGGGAGGCAACCGGGGAGCTGTTTTTT
cdr3_aa: CASRGTGEATGELFF

j_call: TRBJ1-2
cdr3_length: 15
d_call: TRBD1
clone_size: few
v_call: TRBV5-1
cdr3_nt: TGCGCCAGCGCCATAGGGACAGGGGGAAACTATGGCTACACCTTC
cdr3_aa: CASAIGTGGNYGYTF

j_call: TRBJ2-4
cdr3_length: 13
d_call: -
clone_size: once
v_call: TRBV19
cdr3_nt: TGTGCCAGTAGATCCCTAAGCGGGACAGATTGGTACTTC
cdr3_aa: CASRSLSGTDWYF

j_call: TRBJ2-1
cdr3_length: 15
d_call: TRBD2
clone_size: -
v_call: TRBV6-2/TRBV6-3
cdr3_nt: TGTGCCAGCAGCCCAACTAGCGGGAAGGGAAATGAGCAGTTCTTC
cdr3_aa: CASSPTSGKGNEQFF

j_call: TRBJ2-1
cdr3_length: 9
d_call: -
clone_size: -
v_call: TRBV10-3
cdr3_nt: TGTGCCATCGGGAATGAGCAGTTCTTC
cdr3_aa: CAIGNEQFF

j_call: TRBJ1-2
cdr3_length: 12
d_call: -
clone_size: -
v_call: TRBV28
cdr3_nt: TGTGCCAGCAGCCCCTCCAGCTATGGCTACACCTTC
cdr3_aa: CASSPSSYGYTF

j_call: TRBJ2-1
cdr3_length: 13
d_call: TRBD1
clone_size: -
v_call: TRBV10-1
cdr3_nt: TGCGCCAGCAGTGGGGACAGGGACAATGAGCAGTTCTTC
cdr3_aa: CASSGDRDNEQFF

j_call: TRBJ1-1
cdr3_length: 17
d_call: TRBD1
clone_size: -
v_call: TRBV5-4
cdr3_nt: TGTGCCAGCAGCTTTCCCGGGACAGGGAGGTTGAGGACTGAAGCTTTCTTT
cdr3_aa: CASSFPGTGRLRTEAFF